The 14 T cell receptor beta chains listed next were all sequenced from one sample in a study of T cell responses to AZD1222 COVID-19 vaccine. Clones were read by immunoSEQ multiplex PCR, and TCRdb kept only the in-frame ones, dropping some. The sample records about 100,000 clones, around nine tenths being singletons. The sample consisted of peripheral blood, taken 28 days after the second dose of the MenACWY control vaccine. The receptors come from an adult who received the MenACWY meningococcal vaccine as a control.

This clone came up a few times. The chain recombines TRBV12-3 or TRBV12-4 with TRBJ1-2; D is ambiguous. Trimming left V 4 bases short and J 1 base short, with 7 bases between. The CDR3 spans 13 residues. The DNA of the CDR3 is TGTGCCAGCAGTTATGCGGGTAACTATGGCTACACCTTC. This codes for CASSYAGNYGYTF.

This clone has just a few counts. The CDR3 region has the DNA TGTGCCAGCAGTCGAAGTCCTAACACTGAAGCTTTCTTT. This encodes CASSRSPNTEAFF. The chain employs TRBV6-5 and TRBJ1-1; the D is unclear. V dropped 5 bases and J dropped 2 bases, with 9 bases sitting between them. Germline assignment: CDR1 MNHEY and CDR2 SVGAGI. CDR3 length: 13 amino acids.

The chain joins TRBV19 to TRBJ1-2; D is unclear. CDR1 is LNHDA, CDR2 SQIVND, per germline (reference sequence). CDR3 length: 15 residues. With 3 bases removed from V and 8 bases from J, the gap between germline ends came to 19 bases. This chain's CDR3 is CASSIWSVVGDGYTF. The CDR3 nucleotides read TGTGCCAGTAGTATTTGGTCCGTTGTGGGTGACGGCTACACCTTC.

The chain recombines TRBV7-8 with TRBJ1-1; D is ambiguous. The CDR3 extends over 13 amino acids. Per the germline V gene, CDR1 is SGHVS and CDR2 is FQNEAQ. V was clipped by 1 base and J by 6 bases, with 9 bases between them. CDR3 DNA sequence: TGTGCCAGCAGCTTAGAGAGGCGGTCTGAAGCTTTCTTT. It encodes CASSLERRSEAFF.

V usage is TRBV18 and J usage is TRBJ1-2, with D possibly being TRBD1 (5 bases). Looked up from germline, CDR1 is KGHSH and CDR2 is LQKENI. The length of the CDR3 is 13 residues. V shed 3 bases and J shed 6 bases, with 11 bases lying between them. The CDR3 sequence: CASSPMGGDGYTF. CDR3 coding DNA: TGTGCCAGCTCACCTATGGGGGGAGATGGCTACACCTTC.

This clone was found a few times. CDR3 in amino acids: CASNRPGSFGYTF. The DNA of the CDR3 is TGTGCCAGCAACCGACCAGGTTCCTTTGGCTACACCTTC. This chain uses TRBV28 with TRBJ1-2; D not resolved. Looked up from germline, CDR1 is MDHEN and CDR2 is SYDVKM. The CDR3 has 13 amino acids. Trimming took off 7 bases at V and 7 bases at J, with 16 bases between the two ends.

The J gene is TRBJ2-7, the V gene TRBV4-1; a possible D gene is TRBD1 (6 bases). Germline V gene data show CDR1 as MGHRA and CDR2 as YSYEKL. V shed 1 base and J shed 7 bases, with 17 bases lying between them. This CDR3 has 15 amino acids. The CDR3 spells CASSQGQGPRREQYF. CDR3 bases: TGCGCCAGCAGCCAAGGGCAGGGGCCGCGTCGGGAGCAGTACTTC.

The chain carries TRBV18 and TRBJ2-7; possibly TRBD1 for D (5 bases). This CDR3 is built from 15 residues. V lost 2 bases, J lost 2 bases, and 13 bases lay in between. CDR1 KGHSH and CDR2 LQKENI come from the germline V gene. The CDR3: CASSPAQGSPYEQYF. Written as DNA, the CDR3 is TGTGCCAGCTCACCAGCGCAGGGAAGCCCCTACGAGCAGTACTTC.

The CDR3 DNA sequence: TGCAGTGCTAGGTCCTCCAAGGGGCAGTTCTTC. It encodes CSARSSKGQFF. V is TRBV20-1 and J is TRBJ2-1; unclear D gene. The CDR3 contains 11 residues. The germline CDR1 and CDR2 sequences are DFQATT and SNEGSKA (reference sequence). Trimming removed 3 bases from V and 12 bases from J, with 12 bases in between.

The sample holds a few counts of this clone. The chain recombines TRBV4-1 with TRBJ1-6, with D possibly TRBD1 on 5 matching bases. Germline CDR1 MGHRA, CDR2 YSYEKL. V was trimmed by 0 bases and J by 5 bases, leaving 11 bases between them. This CDR3 is built from 16 residues. Here the CDR3 reads CASSQEGPDHNSPLHF. The DNA for the CDR3 is TGCGCCAGCAGCCAAGAGGGGCCAGACCATAATTCACCCCTCCACTTT.

The gene calls are TRBV7-8 and TRBJ1-5; D not resolved. CDR1 is SGHVS and CDR2 is FQNEAQ in the germline V gene. This CDR3 has 13 residues. V was pared by 1 base and J by 9 bases, with 10 bases between. The CDR3 loop reads CASSLGLNGPQHF. The DNA for the CDR3 is TGTGCCAGCAGCTTAGGACTCAATGGGCCCCAGCATTTT.

The CDR3 reads CASSQPQGSRGVQYF. As DNA, the CDR3 is TGCGCCAGCAGCCAGCCTCAGGGATCCCGGGGTGTGCAGTACTTC. The chain recombines TRBV4-1 with TRBJ2-7, with D tentatively TRBD1 or TRBD2 (5 bases each). Trimming pared 3 bases from V and 9 bases from J, leaving 21 bases between. This CDR3 has 15 residues. Germline CDR1 MGHRA, CDR2 YSYEKL.

The V and J genes are TRBV28 and TRBJ2-7; 7 bases are a match to TRBD1. This CDR3 is built from 13 residues. Germline CDR1 MDHEN, CDR2 SYDVKM. V shed 4 bases and J 4 bases; nucleotides not matched to a gene: 4. The DNA of the CDR3 is TGTGCCAGCAGTTCTGGCAGGGGGTACGAGCAGTACTTC. Translating it yields CASSSGRGYEQYF.

V and J are TRBV6-2 or TRBV6-3 and TRBJ2-2; 11 nucleotides agree with TRBD1. The CDR3 has 18 amino acids. Germline V lookup: CDR1 MNHEY, CDR2 SVGEGT. V lost 5 bases and J lost 4; bases outside the gene matches: 12. The CDR3 sequence is CASSDPGRTGGITGELFF. CDR3 DNA sequence: TGTGCCAGCAGTGACCCTGGGCGGACAGGGGGCATCACCGGGGAGCTGTTTTTT.